This entry concerns a single TCR beta chain. This clonotype has only a few counts. It has no known antigen specificity. Qualities for individual bases were not recorded, and no much larger clone is one base off. This entry is derived from a study of type 1 regulatory T cells (dated by TCRdb to the early 2020s). About the full investigation: The study characterized an in vitro protocol that generated a Tr1-enriched, alloantigen-specific CD4 T cell product named T-allo10. T-allo10 was under clinical evaluation in patients with hematological malignancies receiving allogeneic hematopoietic stem cell transplantation. General study outcomes and caveats: A more restricted TCR repertoire was observed in Tr1 cells than in non-Tr1 cells, and this restriction was interpreted in the study as alloantigen-induced clonal expansion.

TCRdb records Illumina MiSeq as the sequencer. The public reads were reprocessed in TCRdb via fastp at Q25 and MiXCR, keeping in-frame beta chains. Each entry is one CDR3 protein sequence, shown with its most common DNA and genes. Across this sample there are about 60,000 distinct CDR3 sequences, with about 50% seen only once. The ten largest account for about 2% of the sample. This TCR came from a human donor in good health. Sequenced sample: cultured non-Tr1 T cells, either the whole culture or a sorted T cell fraction (not recorded which). The cell subset or site label on this specimen signifies: non-Tr1 population from the T-allo10 product.

CDR3 reads: CASSLYRRATEAFF. At the DNA level, the sequence is TGTGCCAGCAGTTTGTACAGGAGGGCCACTGAAGCTTTCTTT. This chain is built from TRBV12-3 or TRBV12-4 and TRBJ1-1; perhaps TRBD1 is the D gene, with 5 bases matching. Counted from cysteine to phenylalanine, this CDR3 has 14 amino acids. Only the CDR3 DNA stays, 42 bases, in frame from base 1. A distance of 12 bases separates the germline ends of V and J, which lose 3 bases and 4 bases respectively.